This T cell receptor (beta chain) was found in a study of shared clonotypes between healthy human individuals. Overall study findings and caveats: Naive CD4 clonotypes were shared across a handful of donors at 5% to 6%.

As to this clone: Its specificity is unknown.

This CDR3 spans 14 amino acids. CDR1 PRHDT and CDR2 FYEKMQ come from the germline V gene (reference sequence). Losses at the gene ends were 5 bases for V and 3 bases for J; bases not matched to a gene: 4. Here immunoSEQ multiplex PCR was the method, and the copy in TCRdb shows in-frame clones only, minus some. The profile shows about 1.9 million clones, 93% of them singletons. CD45RO-negative, CCR7-positively selected cells formed the naive CD8 fraction, excluding terminally differentiated effector memory CD45RA+ cells. Only Caucasian adults living in Nashville, Tennessee served as donors. The chain is built from TRBV13 and TRBJ1-1, with TRBD1 identical over 9 bases. The specimen was naive CD8+ T cells from PBMCs. This receptor was obtained from a man between 18 and 29 years old in good health. Some clones in this sample may be carry-over from other donors' samples. The CDR3 nucleotides read TGTGCCAGCAGCGAAGACAGGGGGGACACTGAAGCTTTCTTT. Translated: CASSEDRGDTEAFF. Together with reference TRBV13 and TRBJ1-1, the CDR3 gives the full variable domain: AAGVIQSPRHLIKEKRETATLKCYPIPRHDTVYWYQQGPGQDPQFLISFYEKMQSDKGSIPDRFSAQQFSDYHSELNMSSLELGDSALYFCASSEDRGDTEAFFGQGTRLTVV.